Here is one T cell receptor beta chain with its context. No antigen is known for it. The data are from a study of regulatory T cells. General study points: In CD3G-deficient patients, conventional CD4+ T cells were enriched for hydrophobic CDR3 residues at positions 6 and 7. Regulatory T cells showed the strongest V-J pair restriction and V/J gene skewing among patient repertoires.

Primers: 52 TRBV forward and 13 TRBJ reverse. TCRdb's table, derived via immunoSEQ multiplex PCR, lists solely in-frame clones and lacks some. Of 30,000 to 40,000 clones in the sample, 89% were seen once. CD4+ T cells were divided by sorting: CD25-high CD127-low Tregs, CD25-low CD127-high conventional cells. Sequences were obtained from conventional CD4+ T cells sorted from blood. The source is a person aged 18 to 30 with CD3G deficiency.

CDR3 in DNA: TGCGCCAGCAGTGAATCTGGGTTCGGCTACACCTTC. Translated, it gives CASSESGFGYTF. The chain uses TRBV10-2 and TRBJ1-2; D is ambiguous. The ends were cut back, 3 bases at V and 8 bases at J, with 10 bases in the middle. The germline gives CDR1 WSHSY, CDR2 SAAADI. The CDR3 runs to 12 residues.